A single T cell receptor (beta chain) is shown here with its context. What it binds is not known. This sample stems from a study of shared clonotypes between healthy human individuals. About the study: Donors, aged 18 to 49, were a couple of women and a few men. The study used three CD4 naive, three CD4 memory, two CD8 naive and one CD8 memory plate per donor. Whole-study findings and limits: Among four donors, 4.5% to 5.5% of naive CD4 clonotypes were found in common.

Profiled with immunoSEQ multiplex PCR; TCRdb holds only in-frame clones, not every one. The table records hundreds of thousands of clones, approximately 95% of them present only once. The naive CD8 fraction comprised CD45RO-negative cells positively selected for CCR7 and excluded terminally differentiated effector memory CD45RA+ cells. With V trimmed by 4 bases and J by 6 bases, 5 bases remained unmatched. The CDR3 is 14 amino acids. Germline CDR1 is MGHRA and CDR2 is YSYEKL. This receptor was taken from a woman in her thirties in good health. Material for sequencing was naive CD8+ T cells sorted from blood. The rearrangement joins TRBV4-1 to TRBJ1-2; 10 bases are shared with TRBD1. The CDR3 is CASSRFGQGDGYTF. The CDR3 nucleotides are TGCGCCAGCAGCCGATTCGGACAGGGGGATGGCTACACCTTC.